Each of the 23 T cell receptor beta chains below was sequenced from the same sample in a study of regulatory T cells in long-lasting Graves disease. Assembly of TCR beta libraries relied on iRepertoire HTBI primers together with Arm-PCR of CDR3 regions. TCRdb re-called the multiplex PCR reads through MiXCR, storing one row per CDR3 protein. There are approximately 400,000 distinct CDR3 sequences in the sample; 12% occur only once, and 18% lies in the top ten. Time point indicated: newly diagnosed GD, antithyroid drugs for less than 3 months. Extracted RNA from PBMCs served as the source of the TCR library. These same records also appear under a second study, on T cells in Graves' hyperthyroidism and ophthalmopathy.

This sample comprised peripheral blood mononuclear cells (PBMCs), obtained at new diagnosis, from a patient treated with antithyroid drugs. These receptors were collected from a woman aged 18-29 years with Graves disease.

This chain connects TRBV6-5 to TRBJ1-1; D is uncertain. The length of the CDR3 is 12 residues. With 4 bases removed from V and 3 bases from J, the gap between germline ends came to 6 bases. The germline V gene has CDR1 MNHEY and CDR2 SVGAGI. CDR3 loop: CASSWSDTEAFF. The CDR3 DNA reads as TGTGCCAGCAGTTGGTCGGACACTGAAGCTTTCTTT.

The chain carries TRBV10-3 and TRBJ1-1; tentatively, D is TRBD1 (6 bases). CDR1 is ENHRY and CDR2 is SYGVKD in the germline V gene. V gave up 6 bases and J gave up 6 bases, with 14 bases separating them. CDR3 length: 13 amino acids. The CDR3, as DNA: TGTGCCATCAGCCCACAGGGACCTTCTGAAGCTTTCTTT. Translation gives CAISPQGPSEAFF.

The table lists this clonotype with many counts. The chain joins TRBV7-2 to TRBJ2-3; weak D call: TRBD1 (5 bases). The CDR3 consists of 15 residues. CDR1 and CDR2 (germline): SGHTA, FQGNSA. V was clipped by 1 base and J by 0 bases, with 8 bases between them. The CDR3 DNA reads TGTGCCAGCAGCTTAGTAGGGGTTAGCACAGATACGCAGTATTTT. Translated: CASSLVGVSTDTQYF.

This clonotype was counted ten times or more. The J gene is TRBJ1-6, the V gene TRBV12-3 or TRBV12-4; TRBD1 matches 8 bases. Trimming cost V 5 bases and J 1 base; bases outside gene matches: 1. The CDR3 has 15 amino acids. CDR3 DNA: TGTGCCAGCAGTGGACAGGGTTCCTATAATTCACCCCTCCACTTT. Its protein product is CASSGQGSYNSPLHF.

At least ten counts were recorded for this clonotype. V gene TRBV4-3 combines with J gene TRBJ2-2; D uncertain. The CDR3 spans 16 residues. Trimming took 0 bases from V and 1 from J, leaving 9 bases between them. Per the germline V gene, CDR1 is LGHNA and CDR2 is YSLEER. CDR3 sequence: CASSQDLVENTGELFF. The CDR3 DNA follows: TGCGCCAGCAGCCAAGATCTGGTAGAGAACACCGGGGAGCTGTTTTTT.

The V call is TRBV2, the J call TRBJ2-5, with D perhaps matching TRBD1 or TRBD2 (6 bases each). Germline CDR1 and CDR2: SNHLY and FYNNEI. This CDR3 spans 13 amino acids. V was shortened by 4 bases and J by 5 bases, with 11 bases between the two germline ends. For the CDR3, the DNA is TGTGCCAGCAGTGCGGGGGCCGGGGAGACCCAGTACTTC. This codes for CASSAGAGETQYF.

This clonotype was seen ten or more times. This chain links TRBV7-2 with TRBJ2-7, with 10 bases identical to TRBD1. CDR3 length: 15 residues. Per the germline V gene, CDR1 is SGHTA and CDR2 is FQGNSA. After removal of 5 bases from V and 3 bases from J, the junction contained 7 bases not matched to a gene. CDR3 amino acids: CASSPTGTGVYEQYV. CDR3 DNA: TGTGCCAGCAGCCCGACCGGGACAGGGGTCTACGAGCAGTACGTC.

This clonotype was seen many times. The chain is built from TRBV10-3 and TRBJ2-6; TRBD1 agrees at 7 bases. The junction had 13 bases not matched to a gene; V was cut back by 10 bases and J by 1 base. The CDR3 covers 17 residues. Per germline, CDR1 ENHRY and CDR2 SYGVKD. In DNA form, the CDR3 reads TGTGCCAGCCGGGACAGCGTCTCTAATTCTGGGGCCAACGTCCTGACTTTC. It is translated as CASRDSVSNSGANVLTF.

This clonotype was recorded at least ten times. The chain carries TRBV7-9 and TRBJ2-4; 9 bases align to TRBD1. The CDR3 extends over 15 amino acids. CDR1 and CDR2 from the germline V gene are SEHNR and FQNEAQ (reference sequence). V shed 1 base, J shed 6 bases, and the junction held 4 bases outside the gene matches. CDR3 DNA sequence: TGTGCCAGCAGCTTAGTAGGACAGGGGACAAACATTCAGTACTTC. It encodes CASSLVGQGTNIQYF.

This clonotype was recorded at least ten times. This chain links TRBV6-1 with TRBJ1-1, with a tentative D call TRBD1 (5 bases). CDR1 MNHNS and CDR2 SASEGT come from the germline V gene. The CDR3 is 13 residues long. V shed 10 bases and J shed 2 bases, with 14 bases lying between them. This CDR3 reads CATRDTLNTEAFF. CDR3 bases: TGTGCCACCAGGGATACCCTTAACACTGAAGCTTTCTTT.

The CDR3 bases are TGCAGTGCTAGAGCAAGGCCCCCCTACAATGAGCAGTTCTTC. Protein product: CSARARPPYNEQFF. The rearrangement uses TRBV20-1 and TRBJ2-1; D call uncertain. CDR1 and CDR2 from the germline V gene are DFQATT and SNEGSKA (reference sequence). The CDR3 has 14 residues. Trimming pared 1 base from V and 2 bases from J, leaving 9 bases between.

This clonotype was counted ten times or more. V gene TRBV27 combines with J gene TRBJ2-1; 9 nucleotides match TRBD2. V gave up 3 bases and J gave up 3 bases; unmatched junction bases: 6. Germline V gene data show CDR1 as MNHEY and CDR2 as SMNVEV (reference sequence). This CDR3 has 16 residues. The CDR3 loop is CASSFQPSGIYNEQFF. The CDR3 bases are TGTGCCAGCAGTTTTCAGCCTAGCGGGATCTACAATGAGCAGTTCTTC.

The rearrangement uses TRBV20-1 and TRBJ1-5, with a possible D match to TRBD1 (5 bases). The CDR3 runs 17 residues. Germline CDR1 and CDR2: DFQATT and SNEGSKA (reference sequence). Trimming stripped 6 bases from V and 2 bases from J, with 23 bases between. CDR3 sequence reads: CSAGGETDFWGNQPQHF. CDR3 DNA: TGCAGTGCCGGCGGAGAGACAGACTTTTGGGGCAATCAGCCCCAGCATTTT.

The rearrangement links TRBV9 to TRBJ2-3; 7 nucleotides match TRBD1. The germline V gene has CDR1 SGDLS and CDR2 YYNGEE. The CDR3 covers 14 residues. J lost 4 bases, V lost 6 bases, and 8 bases had no gene match. CDR3 nucleotide sequence: TGTGCCAGCACAAGACAGGGAATTGCAGATACGCAGTATTTT. This sequence encodes CASTRQGIADTQYF. The full variable domain, rest sourced from reference TRBV9 and TRBJ2-3, is DSGVTQTPKHLITATGQRVTLRCSPRSGDLSVYWYQQSLDQGLQFLIQYYNGEERAKGNILERFSAQQFPDLHSELNLSSLELGDSALYFCASTRQGIADTQYFGPGTRLTVL.

Concerning this clonotype itself: A far larger clone differs by one base, so this is likely a read error. The chain has TRBV7-2 and TRBJ2-3; D not resolved. CDR1 is SGHTA, CDR2 FQGNSA, per germline. V was cut by 5 bases and J by 5 bases, with 8 bases left in between. The CDR3 totals 12 residues. CDR3 residues: CASSPLKDTQYF. The CDR3 region has the DNA TGTGCCAGCAGCCCCCTTAAAGATACGCAGTATTTT.

The V gene is TRBV7-9, the J gene TRBJ2-7; D is undetermined. The germline gives CDR1 SEHNR, CDR2 FQNEAQ (reference sequence). Trimming shortened V by 2 bases and J by 3 bases, and 20 bases separated the two germline ends. There are 17 residues in the CDR3. The CDR3 DNA is TGTGCCAGCAGCTTAAGTTATAGAGACAACTCGGGCTACGAGCAGTACGTC. Translating gives CASSLSYRDNSGYEQYV.

The chain carries TRBV6-4 and TRBJ2-1; 11 bases map to TRBD2. This CDR3 is 16 amino acids long. With 4 bases clipped from V and 8 bases from J, the junction kept 10 bases outside the gene matches. The germline CDR1 and CDR2 sequences are MRHNA and SNTAGT. This chain's CDR3 is CASSGSTSGGGDEQFF. CDR3 bases: TGTGCCAGCAGTGGCTCCACTAGCGGGGGTGGCGATGAGCAGTTCTTC.

This clonotype was observed many times. The chain carries TRBV7-6 and TRBJ1-2; 7 bases map to TRBD1. V shed 5 bases, J shed 0 bases, and the junction held 12 bases outside the gene matches. This CDR3 has 17 residues. Germline V lookup: CDR1 SGHVS, CDR2 FNYEAQ. CDR3 in amino acids: CASSPWDSTKSNYGYTF. In DNA form, the CDR3 reads TGTGCCAGCAGCCCCTGGGACAGTACCAAGTCTAACTATGGCTACACCTTC.

The chain uses TRBV20-1 and TRBJ2-7; unclear D gene. CDR1 and CDR2 (germline): DFQATT, SNEGSKA (reference sequence). The CDR3 has 14 residues. The V gene lost 6 bases and the J gene lost 7 bases, with 22 bases spanning the gap. The CDR3 DNA is TGCAGTGCCCTAAATTCCGACTCTTTTGGGGAGCAGTACTTC. This encodes CSALNSDSFGEQYF.

This clonotype was observed at least ten times. The rearrangement uses TRBV7-9 and TRBJ2-7, with 14 bases fitting TRBD2. This CDR3 is 15 amino acids long. V gave up 5 bases and J gave up 7 bases; unmatched junction bases: 7. Germline CDR1 SEHNR, CDR2 FQNEAQ (reference sequence). CDR3 DNA: TGTGCCAGCAGCACCTCCGGACTAGCGGGAGGTGAGCAGTACTTC. Protein product: CASSTSGLAGGEQYF.

This chain's CDR3 is CASSPGEYSNQPQHF. The CDR3 DNA reads TGTGCCAGCAGTCCAGGGGAATATAGCAATCAGCCCCAGCATTTT. The chain has TRBV12-3 or TRBV12-4 and TRBJ1-5, with a possible D match to TRBD1 (6 bases). Trimming removed 5 bases at V and 0 bases at J, with 11 bases between. This CDR3 contains 15 residues.

This clonotype appeared a few times. V is TRBV5-1 and J is TRBJ2-1, with 7 bases lining up with TRBD2. V was clipped by 3 bases and J by 7 bases; unmatched bases: 16. From germline, CDR1 is SGHRS and CDR2 YFSETQ. CDR3 length equals 17 residues. DNA for the CDR3: TGCGCCAGCAGCTGGGACCCCTCGGCGGGGGTTCTGAATGAGCAGTTCTTC. This codes for CASSWDPSAGVLNEQFF.

In this sample, this clonotype turned up many times. This sequence joins TRBV11-2 and TRBJ2-3; D could derive from TRBD1 or TRBD2 (6 bases each). The CDR3 extends over 13 amino acids. Germline-derived CDR1 and CDR2 are SGHAT and FQNNGV. In DNA, the CDR3 is TGTGCAGACGCGAGGGGGAGGTCAGATACGCAGTATTTT. It codes for CADARGRSDTQYF.